This T cell receptor beta chain was identified during a study of blood T cells in healthy people across ages. Study results and caveats: Estimated diversity across one million T cells was deemed an underestimate.

It was with a sample-barcoded 5' primer and a J-beta primer mix that a second PCR of roughly 7 to 12 cycles was run. TCRdb itself ran the 5' RACE reads through MiXCR, one entry per CDR3 protein. The data show approximately 690,000 distinct CDR3 sequences, with 45% to 65% seen just once and more than 35% held by the top ten. Every donor gave roughly 9.6 milliliters of peripheral blood. PBMCs were isolated at a quantity of at least 6.5 million per sample. Note on this clonotype: The antigen is unknown.

Sequenced material: blood. This TCR came from a man aged 55 to 69 in good health.

The CDR3 nucleotides are TGCAGTGCTAGAGAGCAGGGGGCTGGGGCCAACGTCCTGACTTTC. It specifies CSAREQGAGANVLTF. This chain links TRBV20-1 with TRBJ2-6, with 7 bases aligning to TRBD1. CDR3 length equals 15 residues. CDR1 and CDR2 from the germline V gene are DFQATT and SNEGSKA (reference sequence). The trim removed 0 bases at V and 2 bases at J, leaving 1 base unmatched.